The 30 T cell receptor beta chains presented below share a single source sample, sequenced in a study of blood T cell repertoires in COVID-19. The method was immunoSEQ multiplex PCR; TCRdb's version includes in-frame clones alone and lacks a portion of them. In the table there are some 82,000 clones, around 92% of which are singletons. Sequencing used peripheral blood. These receptors originate from a woman between 45 and 60 years old in a cohort sampled during active COVID-19.

The gene calls are TRBV6-5 and TRBJ1-3; D is undetermined. CDR1 is MNHEY and CDR2 is SVGAGI in the germline V gene. CDR3 length: 14 amino acids. With 4 bases removed from V and 0 bases from J, the gap between germline ends came to 7 bases. Here the CDR3 reads CASSSELSGNTIYF. The CDR3 bases are TGTGCCAGCAGTTCGGAGCTCTCTGGAAACACCATATATTTT.

J is TRBJ2-1 and V is TRBV4-1; no clear D gene. The CDR3 has 14 residues. Deletions cut 4 bases from V and 4 bases from J, with 11 bases between. Germline V gene data show CDR1 as MGHRA and CDR2 as YSYEKL. As DNA, the CDR3 is TGCGCCAGCAGCCCCCCCCAGGCGTACAATGAGCAGTTCTTC. It encodes CASSPPQAYNEQFF.

V usage is TRBV3-1 (or the pseudogene TRBV3-2) and J usage is TRBJ2-7, with 8 positions matching TRBD1. V lost 4 bases, J lost 3 bases, and 8 bases stayed unmatched. Looked up from germline, CDR1 is LGHDT and CDR2 is YNNKEL (reference sequence). CDR3 size: 15 residues. CDR3 coding DNA: TGTGCCAGCAGCCGCCGTGGACAGGGAAACTACGAGCAGTACTTC. It yields the protein CASSRRGQGNYEQYF.

The chain has TRBV5-1 and TRBJ2-7; 9 bases are a match to TRBD1. CDR1 is SGHRS and CDR2 is YFSETQ in the germline V gene. Germline trimming cut 6 bases from V and 0 bases from J; bases unmatched to any gene: 7. The CDR3 is 15 residues long. CDR3 DNA: TGCGCCAGCACCAGAGACAGGGGGAGCTCCTACGAGCAGTACTTC. Protein sequence: CASTRDRGSSYEQYF.

The chain is built from TRBV2 and TRBJ1-5; 8 bases map to TRBD1. The CDR3 is 15 amino acids. The V gene end was trimmed by 6 bases and the J gene end by 4 bases; junction bases not matched to a gene: 8. CDR1 is SNHLY and CDR2 is FYNNEI in the germline V gene. The CDR3 coding sequence is TGTGCCAGCAGAGCAGAGACAGGGGTTAATCAGCCCCAGCATTTT. Translation gives CASRAETGVNQPQHF.

CDR3 nucleotides: TGCGCCAGCAGCTTGGAGGCGGGATTGAACACTGAAGCTTTCTTT. Its translation is CASSLEAGLNTEAFF. The chain links TRBV5-1 to TRBJ1-1; D is uncertain. This CDR3 is built from 15 residues. Germline V gene lookup returns CDR1 SGHRS and CDR2 YFSETQ. The V end was cut by 0 bases, the J end by 0 bases, with 9 bases between. Combining the CDR3 with reference TRBV5-1 and TRBJ1-1 gives the whole variable domain KAGVTQTPRYLIKTRGQQVTLSCSPISGHRSVSWYQQTPGQGLQFLFEYFSETQRNKGNFPGRFSGRQFSNSRSEMNVSTLELGDSALYLCASSLEAGLNTEAFFGQGTRLTVV.

This sequence joins TRBV6-1 and TRBJ1-5; a weak D match, TRBD1 (5 bases). V was trimmed by 1 base and J by 6 bases, leaving 13 bases between them. The CDR3 spans 15 residues. CDR1 MNHNS and CDR2 SASEGT come from the germline V gene. CDR3 region: CASSEGVVGRQPQHF. The CDR3 DNA reads as TGTGCCAGCAGTGAAGGGGTAGTGGGGCGTCAGCCCCAGCATTTT.

This chain links TRBV6-5 with TRBJ2-7; D is possibly TRBD1 (5 bases). CDR1 and CDR2 from the germline V gene are MNHEY and SVGAGI. Trimming removed 6 bases from V and 7 bases from J, with 19 bases in between. CDR3 length: 14 amino acids. CDR3 DNA sequence: TGTGCCAGCAGGAAGCCGACAGAACCCCTGGAGCAGTACTTC. Translated: CASRKPTEPLEQYF.

The CDR3 DNA is TGCGCCAGCAGCCAAGATCAGGCGGGTCAGGTTGGTTACACCTTC. Translation gives CASSQDQAGQVGYTF. This chain connects TRBV4-1 to TRBJ1-2; D is uncertain. The CDR3 contains 15 residues. CDR1 MGHRA and CDR2 YSYEKL come from the germline V gene. Trimming removed 0 bases from V and 11 bases from J, with 19 bases in between.

The chain links TRBV7-8 to TRBJ2-2; a possible D gene is TRBD2 (6 bases). Germline V gene data show CDR1 as SGHVS and CDR2 as FQNEAQ. The germline V and J ends were trimmed by 5 bases and 3 bases, with 10 bases remaining between them. The CDR3 spans 14 residues. This CDR3 reads CASSPRRDTGELFF. The CDR3 DNA follows: TGTGCCAGCAGCCCCCGGAGGGACACCGGGGAGCTGTTTTTT. Based on the CDR3 plus reference TRBV7-8 and TRBJ2-2, the full variable domain is GAGVSQSPRYKVAKRGQDVALRCDPISGHVSLFWYQQALGQGPEFLTYFQNEAQLDKSGLPSDRFFAERPEGSVSTLKIQRTQQEDSAVYLCASSPRRDTGELFFGEGSRLTVL.

This chain joins TRBV7-6 and TRBJ2-2; 9 positions agree with TRBD2. J gave up 4 bases and V 3 bases, and 12 bases lay outside the gene matches. This CDR3 spans 18 amino acids. In germline, CDR1 is SGHVS, CDR2 FNYEAQ. The DNA for the CDR3 is TGTGCCAGCAGCTTTCCCGGATCTACTAGCGGGTCCACCGGGGAGCTGTTTTTT. Residues: CASSFPGSTSGSTGELFF.

The gene calls are TRBV18 and TRBJ2-7, with 8 nucleotides matching TRBD2. Trimming took 3 bases from V and 6 from J; bases not matched to a gene: 13. CDR3 length equals 16 residues. Germline values: CDR1 KGHSH, CDR2 LQKENI. The CDR3: CASSPAGGGVIGEQYF. CDR3 bases: TGTGCCAGCTCACCCGCGGGGGGAGGGGTTATCGGCGAGCAGTACTTC.

V usage is TRBV27 and J usage is TRBJ2-7, with 10 bases lining up with TRBD1. Trimming cost V 5 bases and J 3 bases; bases outside gene matches: 7. The V gene's germline CDR1 is MNHEY and CDR2 SMNVEV (reference sequence). CDR3 size: 15 residues. CDR3 sequence reads: CASSVTGGEFYEQYF. As DNA, the CDR3 is TGTGCCAGCAGTGTGACAGGGGGCGAGTTCTACGAGCAGTACTTC.

The chain links TRBV27 to TRBJ1-3; no definite D call. V was trimmed by 3 bases and J by 0 bases, leaving 15 bases between them. CDR3 length: 17 amino acids. The germline V gene has CDR1 MNHEY and CDR2 SMNVEV (reference sequence). The CDR3 reads CASSFSPNLSSGNTIYF. The CDR3 DNA follows: TGTGCCAGCAGTTTCTCTCCCAACCTTAGCTCTGGAAACACCATATATTTT.

This clone was seen a single time. V gene TRBV6-5 combines with J gene TRBJ1-2; perhaps TRBD1 as D (6 bases). The V and J ends lost 7 bases and 0 bases respectively, with 12 bases between them. The germline V gene encodes CDR1 MNHEY and CDR2 SVGAGI. The CDR3 sequence is 14 residues long. CDR3 DNA sequence: TGTGCCAGCAAGGATGACAGGACTAACTATGGCTACACCTTC. Translation: CASKDDRTNYGYTF.

V and J are TRBV4-1 and TRBJ1-3, with 9 nucleotides matching TRBD1. V shed 1 base and J 8 bases; nucleotides not matched to a gene: 12. Germline assignment: CDR1 MGHRA and CDR2 YSYEKL. CDR3 length: 17 amino acids. The CDR3 here is CASSQAQGAGPGYTIYF. The CDR3 DNA follows: TGCGCCAGCAGCCAAGCACAGGGGGCCGGTCCCGGCTACACCATATATTTT.

V gene TRBV11-2 combines with J gene TRBJ2-2; TRBD2 aligns across 9 bases. Unmatched junction bases numbered 4, after V lost 4 bases and J lost 1 base. This CDR3 contains 16 residues. Germline V lookup: CDR1 SGHAT, CDR2 FQNNGV. The CDR3 here is CASSSSSGRNTGELFF. In DNA, the CDR3 is TGTGCCAGCAGCTCAAGTAGCGGGAGGAACACCGGGGAGCTGTTTTTT.

This clone appeared a single time. V gene TRBV5-6 combines with J gene TRBJ1-2; D is unclear. The CDR3 length is 17 residues. Germline loops: CDR1 SGHDT, CDR2 YYEEEE. Trimming pared 0 bases from V and 2 bases from J, leaving 17 bases between. The CDR3 DNA reads as TGTGCCAGCAGCTTGGCCTTAGGAAGTGAGCGAAACTATGGCTACACCTTC. Translated, it gives CASSLALGSERNYGYTF.

The genes are TRBV10-3 and TRBJ2-5; 7 bases are shared with TRBD1. The CDR3 sequence is 14 residues long. Germline loops: CDR1 ENHRY, CDR2 SYGVKD. The trim removed 7 bases at V and 2 bases at J, leaving 7 bases unmatched. The chain's CDR3 is CAITEGAEQETQYF. The CDR3 nucleotides are TGTGCCATCACCGAGGGGGCGGAACAAGAGACCCAGTACTTC.

The gene calls are TRBV6-5 and TRBJ1-5; 7 bases line up with TRBD1. This CDR3 spans 14 amino acids. Germline V CDR1 and CDR2: MNHEY, SVGAGI. The junction had 5 bases not matched to a gene; V was cut back by 8 bases and J by 1 base. As DNA, the CDR3 is TGTGCCAGCGACAGGGTTAGGAGCAATCAGCCCCAGCATTTT. Translated: CASDRVRSNQPQHF.

The rearrangement links TRBV21-1 to TRBJ2-3; no check of the table's D call, TRBD2, against the DNA was made. TRBV21-1 constitutes a pseudogene. This CDR3 comprises 15 residues. CDR3 nucleotides: TGTGCCAGCTTCCTCGGGACTAGCCCAACAGATACGCAGTATTTT. Residues: CASFLGTSPTDTQYF.

This chain joins TRBV2 and TRBJ1-2; 8 nucleotides line up with TRBD1. The CDR3 covers 16 residues. CDR1 SNHLY and CDR2 FYNNEI come from the germline V gene. The V and J ends lost 1 base and 4 bases, in that order; junction bases with no gene match: 8. For the CDR3, the DNA is TGTGCCAGCAGTGAAGGCGGGACAGGAAGGATCTATGGCTACACCTTC. Translating it yields CASSEGGTGRIYGYTF. The variable domain in full, with the rest retrieved from reference TRBV2 and TRBJ1-2, is EPEVTQTPSHQVTQMGQEVILRCVPISNHLYFYWYRQILGQKVEFLVSFYNNEISEKSEIFDDQFSVERPDGSNFTLKIRSTKLEDSAMYFCASSEGGTGRIYGYTFGSGTRLTVV.

The chain is built from TRBV5-1 and TRBJ1-1, with TRBD1 matching over 8 bases. The J segment lost 3 bases and the V segment lost 4 bases, leaving 2 bases of the junction unmatched. The length of the CDR3 is 13 residues. Germline V lookup: CDR1 SGHRS, CDR2 YFSETQ. This CDR3 is CASSKDRDTEAFF. In nucleotides, the CDR3 is TGCGCCAGCAGCAAGGACAGGGACACTGAAGCTTTCTTT.

The rearrangement joins TRBV29-1 to TRBJ1-1; TRBD1 matches at 9 bases. The CDR3 is made up of 12 amino acids. The germline V gene encodes CDR1 SQVTM and CDR2 ANQGSEA. The V segment lost 4 bases and the J segment 4 bases; nucleotides outside the gene matches: 1. The CDR3 region is CSVGTGVTEAFF. The CDR3 DNA reads as TGCAGCGTTGGGACAGGGGTCACTGAAGCTTTCTTT.

V is TRBV7-8 and J is TRBJ2-7; a weak D match, TRBD2 (6 bases). Germline V gene sequence: CDR1 SGHVS, CDR2 FQNEAQ. The CDR3 is made up of 13 amino acids. V lost 5 bases and J lost 5, with 13 bases in between. The CDR3 DNA follows: TGTGCCAGCAGCCCCAGGGCGGGGAACGAGCAGTACTTC. Its protein product is CASSPRAGNEQYF.

The V and J genes are TRBV7-3 and TRBJ2-3, with 8 positions matching TRBD1. J was trimmed by 7 bases and V by 3 bases; bases with no gene match: 3. This CDR3 is built from 13 residues. CDR1 is SGHTA and CDR2 is FQGTGA in the germline V gene. The CDR3 spells CASSLDRANTQYF. CDR3 nucleotides: TGTGCCAGCAGCTTGGACAGGGCAAATACGCAGTATTTT.

The gene calls are TRBV5-1 and TRBJ2-2; TRBD2 matches at 8 bases. This CDR3 comprises 16 residues. Germline V CDR1 and CDR2: SGHRS, YFSETQ. V was clipped by 0 bases and J by 1 base; unmatched bases: 2. The CDR3 protein is CASSLDAGGNTGELFF. DNA of the CDR3: TGCGCCAGCAGCTTGGACGCGGGAGGGAACACCGGGGAGCTGTTTTTT.

This clone was seen once. The chain is built from TRBV19 and TRBJ1-2; the D gene is possibly TRBD1 (5 bases). The V end was cut by 7 bases, the J end by 7 bases, with 13 bases between. CDR3 length: 12 amino acids. Germline V gene lookup returns CDR1 LNHDA and CDR2 SQIVND (reference sequence). This CDR3 is CASKPGLGGYTF. The CDR3 region has the DNA TGTGCCAGTAAACCAGGGCTGGGTGGCTACACCTTC.

The V call is TRBV18, the J call TRBJ2-2, with a tentative D call TRBD1 (6 bases). Germline V CDR1 and CDR2: KGHSH, LQKENI. V lost 3 bases to trimming and J lost 0 bases, with 11 bases between them. The CDR3 loop spans 16 amino acids. CDR3 in amino acids: CASSPRTATNTGELFF. CDR3 nucleotides: TGTGCCAGCTCACCGAGGACAGCGACGAACACCGGGGAGCTGTTTTTT.

This chain uses TRBV5-5 with TRBJ1-2, with TRBD1 identical over 7 bases. Germline CDR1 reads SGHKS; CDR2 reads YYEKEE (reference sequence). With V trimmed by 5 bases and J by 5 bases, 6 bases remained unmatched. The CDR3 loop spans 13 amino acids. The CDR3, as DNA: TGTGCCAGCAGTCAACAGGGGACATATGGCTACACCTTC. Protein sequence: CASSQQGTYGYTF.